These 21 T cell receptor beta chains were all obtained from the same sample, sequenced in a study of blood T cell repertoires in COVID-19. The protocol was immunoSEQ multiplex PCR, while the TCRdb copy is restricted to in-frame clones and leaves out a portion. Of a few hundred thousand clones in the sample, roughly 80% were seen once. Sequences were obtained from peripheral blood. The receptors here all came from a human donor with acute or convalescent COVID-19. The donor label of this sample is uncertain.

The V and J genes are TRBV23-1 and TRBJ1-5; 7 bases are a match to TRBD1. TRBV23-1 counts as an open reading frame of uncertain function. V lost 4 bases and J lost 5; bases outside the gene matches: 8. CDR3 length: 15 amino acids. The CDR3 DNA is TGCGCCAGCAGTCCCGTGCGACAGGGTCATCAGCCCCAGCATTTT. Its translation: CASSPVRQGHQPQHF.

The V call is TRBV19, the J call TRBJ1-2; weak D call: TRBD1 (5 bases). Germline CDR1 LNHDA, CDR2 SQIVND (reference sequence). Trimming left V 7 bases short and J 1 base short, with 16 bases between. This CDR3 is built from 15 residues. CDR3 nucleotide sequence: TGTGCCAGTAAAAGTAAGACAGCCTATAACTATGGCTACACCTTC. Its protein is CASKSKTAYNYGYTF.

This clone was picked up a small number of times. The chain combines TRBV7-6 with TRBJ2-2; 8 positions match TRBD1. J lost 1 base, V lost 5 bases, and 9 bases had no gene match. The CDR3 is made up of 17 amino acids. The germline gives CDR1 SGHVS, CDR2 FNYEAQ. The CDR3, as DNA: TGTGCCAGCAGCCCCAGGGGGCGAATGATGAACACCGGGGAGCTGTTTTTT. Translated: CASSPRGRMMNTGELFF.

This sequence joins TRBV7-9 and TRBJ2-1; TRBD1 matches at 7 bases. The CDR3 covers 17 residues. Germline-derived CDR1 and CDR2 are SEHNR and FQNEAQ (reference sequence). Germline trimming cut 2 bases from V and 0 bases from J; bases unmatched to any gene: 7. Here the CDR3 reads CASSLRQGPNSYNEQFF. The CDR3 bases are TGTGCCAGCAGCTTACGACAGGGCCCAAACTCCTACAATGAGCAGTTCTTC.

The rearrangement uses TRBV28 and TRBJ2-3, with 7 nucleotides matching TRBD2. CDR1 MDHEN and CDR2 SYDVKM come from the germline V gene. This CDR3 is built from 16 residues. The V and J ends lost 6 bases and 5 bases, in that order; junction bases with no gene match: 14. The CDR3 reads CASSKTGGLWGDTQYF. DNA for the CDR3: TGTGCCAGCAGCAAAACCGGGGGGTTGTGGGGAGATACGCAGTATTTT.

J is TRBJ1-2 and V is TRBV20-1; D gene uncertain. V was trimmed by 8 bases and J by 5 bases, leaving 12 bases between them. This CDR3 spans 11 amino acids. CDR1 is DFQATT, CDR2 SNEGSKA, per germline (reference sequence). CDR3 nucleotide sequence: TGCAGTTCAACAGCATCATATGGCTACACCTTC. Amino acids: CSSTASYGYTF.

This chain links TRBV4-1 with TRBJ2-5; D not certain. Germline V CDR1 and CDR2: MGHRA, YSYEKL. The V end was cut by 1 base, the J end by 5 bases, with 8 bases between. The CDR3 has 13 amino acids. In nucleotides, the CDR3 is TGCGCCAGCAGCCAAGTCGTCTTGGAGACCCAGTACTTC. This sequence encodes CASSQVVLETQYF.

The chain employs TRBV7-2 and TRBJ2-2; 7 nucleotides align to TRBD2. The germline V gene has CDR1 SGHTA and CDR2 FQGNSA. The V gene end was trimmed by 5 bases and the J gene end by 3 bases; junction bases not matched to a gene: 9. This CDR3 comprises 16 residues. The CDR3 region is CASSPTGTTYTGELFF. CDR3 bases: TGTGCCAGCAGCCCGACCGGGACTACTTACACCGGGGAGCTGTTTTTT. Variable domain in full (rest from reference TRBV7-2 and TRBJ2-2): GAGVSQSPSNKVTEKGKDVELRCDPISGHTALYWYRQSLGQGLEFLIYFQGNSAPDKSGLPSDRFSAERTGGSVSTLTIQRTQQEDSAVYLCASSPTGTTYTGELFFGEGSRLTVL.

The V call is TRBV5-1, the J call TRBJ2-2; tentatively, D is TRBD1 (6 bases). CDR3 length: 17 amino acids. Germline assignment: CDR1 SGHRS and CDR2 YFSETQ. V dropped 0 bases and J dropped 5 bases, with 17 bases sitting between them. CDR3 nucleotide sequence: TGCGCCAGCAGCTTGGAACTTAGGGGGTTGCGGACCGGGGAGCTGTTTTTT. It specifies CASSLELRGLRTGELFF. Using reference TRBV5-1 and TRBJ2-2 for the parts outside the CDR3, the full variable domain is KAGVTQTPRYLIKTRGQQVTLSCSPISGHRSVSWYQQTPGQGLQFLFEYFSETQRNKGNFPGRFSGRQFSNSRSEMNVSTLELGDSALYLCASSLELRGLRTGELFFGEGSRLTVL.

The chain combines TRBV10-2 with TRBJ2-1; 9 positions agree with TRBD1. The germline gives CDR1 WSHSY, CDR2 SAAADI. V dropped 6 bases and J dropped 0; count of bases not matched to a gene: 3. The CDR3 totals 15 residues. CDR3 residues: CASRVDRGSYNEQFF. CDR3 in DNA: TGCGCCAGCAGGGTGGACAGGGGCTCCTACAATGAGCAGTTCTTC.

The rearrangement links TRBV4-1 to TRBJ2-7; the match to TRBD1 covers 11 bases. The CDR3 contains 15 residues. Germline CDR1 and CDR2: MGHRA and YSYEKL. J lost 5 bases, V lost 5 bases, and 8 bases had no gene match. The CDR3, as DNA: TGCGCCAGCAGCTTTACAGGGACAGGGGGTGACGAGCAGTACTTC. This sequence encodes CASSFTGTGGDEQYF.

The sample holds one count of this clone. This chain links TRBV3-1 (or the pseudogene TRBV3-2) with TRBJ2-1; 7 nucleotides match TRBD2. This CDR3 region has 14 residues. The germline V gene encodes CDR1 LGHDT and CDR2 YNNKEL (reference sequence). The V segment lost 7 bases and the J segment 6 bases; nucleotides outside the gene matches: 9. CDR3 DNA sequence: TGTGCCAGCACCCGAAAGGGAGGGACCAATGAGCAGTTCTTC. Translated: CASTRKGGTNEQFF.

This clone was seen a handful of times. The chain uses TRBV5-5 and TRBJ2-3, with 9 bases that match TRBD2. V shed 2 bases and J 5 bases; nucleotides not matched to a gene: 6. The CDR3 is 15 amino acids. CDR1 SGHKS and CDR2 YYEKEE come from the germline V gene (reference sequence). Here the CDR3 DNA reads TGTGCCAGCAGCTTTCAGCGGGAGGTAGTAGATACGCAGTATTTT. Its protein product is CASSFQREVVDTQYF.

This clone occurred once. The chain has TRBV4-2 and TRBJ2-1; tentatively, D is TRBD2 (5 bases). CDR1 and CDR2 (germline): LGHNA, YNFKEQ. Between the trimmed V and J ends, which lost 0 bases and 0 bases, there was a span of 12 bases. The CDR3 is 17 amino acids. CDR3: CASSQETSFNSYNEQFF. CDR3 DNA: TGTGCCAGCAGCCAAGAAACTAGTTTCAACTCCTACAATGAGCAGTTCTTC.

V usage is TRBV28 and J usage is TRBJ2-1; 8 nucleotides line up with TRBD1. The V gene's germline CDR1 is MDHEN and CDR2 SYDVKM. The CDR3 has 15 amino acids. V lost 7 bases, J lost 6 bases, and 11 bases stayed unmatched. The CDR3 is CASKLLGTGGNEQFF. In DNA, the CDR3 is TGTGCCAGCAAACTCCTCGGGACAGGCGGCAATGAGCAGTTCTTC.

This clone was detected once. CDR3 residues: CASSAGLVTGELFF. Written as DNA, the CDR3 is TGTGCCAGCAGCGCGGGACTAGTCACCGGGGAGCTGTTTTTT. This chain uses TRBV5-4 with TRBJ2-2; TRBD2 agrees at 8 bases. V lost 4 bases and J lost 4; bases outside the gene matches: 3. There are 14 residues in the CDR3. Per the germline V gene, CDR1 is SGHNT and CDR2 is YYREEE (reference sequence).

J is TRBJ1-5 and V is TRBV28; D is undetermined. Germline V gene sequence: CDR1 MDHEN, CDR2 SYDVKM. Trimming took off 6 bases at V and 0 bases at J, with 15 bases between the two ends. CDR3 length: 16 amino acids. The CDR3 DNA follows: TGTGCCAGCAGAACTTACGGACTGAGTAGCAATCAGCCCCAGCATTTT. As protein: CASRTYGLSSNQPQHF.

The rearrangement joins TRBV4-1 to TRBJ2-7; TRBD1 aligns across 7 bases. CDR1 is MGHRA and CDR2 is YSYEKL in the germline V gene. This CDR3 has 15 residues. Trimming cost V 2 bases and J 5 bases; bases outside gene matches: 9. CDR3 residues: CASSQQNRGSDEQYF. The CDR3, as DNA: TGCGCCAGCAGCCAACAAAACAGGGGTTCCGACGAGCAGTACTTC.

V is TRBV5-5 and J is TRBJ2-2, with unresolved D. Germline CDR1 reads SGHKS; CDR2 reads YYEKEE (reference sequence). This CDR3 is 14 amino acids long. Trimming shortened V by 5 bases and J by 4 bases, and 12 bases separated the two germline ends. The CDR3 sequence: CASSPRPGTGELFF. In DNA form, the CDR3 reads TGTGCCAGCAGTCCCAGACCGGGCACCGGGGAGCTGTTTTTT.

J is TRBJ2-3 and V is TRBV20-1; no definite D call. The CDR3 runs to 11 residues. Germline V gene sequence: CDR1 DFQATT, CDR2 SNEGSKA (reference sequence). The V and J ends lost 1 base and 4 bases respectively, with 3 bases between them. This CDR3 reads CSARASDTQYF. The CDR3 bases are TGCAGTGCTAGAGCATCAGATACGCAGTATTTT.

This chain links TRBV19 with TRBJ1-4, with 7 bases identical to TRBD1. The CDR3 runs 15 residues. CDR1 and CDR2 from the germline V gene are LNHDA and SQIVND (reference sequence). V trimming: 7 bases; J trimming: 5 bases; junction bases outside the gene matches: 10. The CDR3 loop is CASTKGGQRNEKLFF. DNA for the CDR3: TGTGCCAGTACCAAGGGGGGACAGAGGAATGAAAAACTGTTTTTT.